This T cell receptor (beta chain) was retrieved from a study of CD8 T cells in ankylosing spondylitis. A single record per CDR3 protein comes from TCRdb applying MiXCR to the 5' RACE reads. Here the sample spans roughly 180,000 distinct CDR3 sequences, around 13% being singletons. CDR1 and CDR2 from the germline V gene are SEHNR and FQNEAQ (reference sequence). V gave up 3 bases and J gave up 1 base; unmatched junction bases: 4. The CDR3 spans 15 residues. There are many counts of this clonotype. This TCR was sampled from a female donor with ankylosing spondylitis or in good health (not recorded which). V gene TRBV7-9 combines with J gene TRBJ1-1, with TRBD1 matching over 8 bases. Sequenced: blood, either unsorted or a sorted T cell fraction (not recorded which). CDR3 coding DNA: TGTGCCAGCAGCTTCGACAGGGGCGGGAACACTGAAGCTTTCTTT. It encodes CASSFDRGGNTEAFF.